This paragraph covers one T cell receptor (beta chain) sequence. Its specificity is unknown. This record belongs to a study of T cell responses to AZD1222 COVID-19 vaccine. Study-wide findings and caveats: Once two AZD1222 doses were given, Spike-specific TCR breadth and depth went up. Sampled repertoires all dated from after the peak T cell response. Donors skewed white British and female; clonal diversity was possibly underestimated. Distributed over spike, vaccine-associated CD4 TCRs predominated at 160-218 and 743-854.

This table comes from immunoSEQ multiplex PCR, and its TCRdb copy is limited to in-frame clones, with some not included. The top ten clones hold approximately 3.4% of a sample with about 150,000 clones, roughly 90% of them seen once. This sequence originates from an adult who received the AZD1222 COVID-19 vaccine. The specimen comprised peripheral blood, sampled 28 days after the second AZD1222 dose.

The CDR3 bases are TGTGCCAGCAGCGTAAATCACGTGCCCGGGGAGCTGTTTTTT. Amino acid sequence: CASSVNHVPGELFF. The chain employs TRBV9 and TRBJ2-2; D remains ambiguous. The CDR3 is made up of 14 amino acids. Germline loops: CDR1 SGDLS, CDR2 YYNGEE. V was clipped by 1 base and J by 6 bases, with 10 bases between them.